One TCR beta chain is described in this entry. The data stem from a study of T cells in Graves' hyperthyroidism and ophthalmopathy. The CDR3 regions of TCR beta were amplified from RNA transcripts. An initial round of RT-PCR targeting the TCR CDR3 relied on the HTBI primer set. TCRdb recomputed calls from the multiplex PCR reads with MiXCR, one row per CDR3 protein. The profile shows about 720,000 distinct CDR3 sequences, around 20% of them singletons. The sample was blood. The TCR sequence derives from a woman aged 45-65 years with Graves' hyperthyroidism that later progressed to Graves' ophthalmopathy.

Here the CDR3 reads CSARALHETQYF. The CDR3 nucleotides are TGCAGTGCTAGAGCACTACACGAGACCCAGTACTTC. The chain couples TRBV20-1 to TRBJ2-5, with D uncertain. V was shortened by 1 base and J by 5 bases, with 8 bases between the two germline ends. From germline, CDR1 is DFQATT and CDR2 SNEGSKA (reference sequence). CDR3 length: 12 residues.